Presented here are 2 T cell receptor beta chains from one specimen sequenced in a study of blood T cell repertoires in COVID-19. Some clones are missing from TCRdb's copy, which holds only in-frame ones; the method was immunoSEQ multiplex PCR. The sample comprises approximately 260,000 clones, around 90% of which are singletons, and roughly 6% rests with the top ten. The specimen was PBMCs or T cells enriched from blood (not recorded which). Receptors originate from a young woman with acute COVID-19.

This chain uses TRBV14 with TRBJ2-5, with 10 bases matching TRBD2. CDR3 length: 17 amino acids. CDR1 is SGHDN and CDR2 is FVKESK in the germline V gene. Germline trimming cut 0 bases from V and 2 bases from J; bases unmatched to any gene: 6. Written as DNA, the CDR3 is TGTGCCAGCAGCCAAGAATTCTTAGCGGGGGGACAAGAGACCCAGTACTTC. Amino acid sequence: CASSQEFLAGGQETQYF.

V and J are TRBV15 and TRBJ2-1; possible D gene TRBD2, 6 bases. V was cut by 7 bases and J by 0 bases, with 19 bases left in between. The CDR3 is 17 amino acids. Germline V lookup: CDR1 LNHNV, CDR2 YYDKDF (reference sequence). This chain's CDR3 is CATTPSTPRGSYNEQFF. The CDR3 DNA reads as TGTGCCACCACCCCGAGCACTCCGCGGGGCTCCTACAATGAGCAGTTCTTC.